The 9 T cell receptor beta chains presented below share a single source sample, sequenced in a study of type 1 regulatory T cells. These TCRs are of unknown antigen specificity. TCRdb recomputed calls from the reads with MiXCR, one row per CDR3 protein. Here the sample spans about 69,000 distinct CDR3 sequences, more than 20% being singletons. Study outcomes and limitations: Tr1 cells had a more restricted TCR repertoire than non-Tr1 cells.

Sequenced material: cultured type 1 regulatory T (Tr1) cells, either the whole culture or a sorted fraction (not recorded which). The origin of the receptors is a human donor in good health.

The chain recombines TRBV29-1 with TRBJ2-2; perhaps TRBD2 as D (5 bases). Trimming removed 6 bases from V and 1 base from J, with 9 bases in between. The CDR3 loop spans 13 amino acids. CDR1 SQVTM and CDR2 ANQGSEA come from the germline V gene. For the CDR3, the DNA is TGCAGCGTACGTAGCGAGAACACCGGGGAGCTGTTTTTT. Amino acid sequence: CSVRSENTGELFF.

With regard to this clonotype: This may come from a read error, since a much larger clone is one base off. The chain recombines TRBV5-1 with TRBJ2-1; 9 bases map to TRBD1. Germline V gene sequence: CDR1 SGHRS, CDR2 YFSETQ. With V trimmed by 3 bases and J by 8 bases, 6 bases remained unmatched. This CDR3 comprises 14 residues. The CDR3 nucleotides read TGCGCCAGCAGCTCGGCGGGACAGGGCCATGAGCAGTTCTTC. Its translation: CASSSAGQGHEQFF.

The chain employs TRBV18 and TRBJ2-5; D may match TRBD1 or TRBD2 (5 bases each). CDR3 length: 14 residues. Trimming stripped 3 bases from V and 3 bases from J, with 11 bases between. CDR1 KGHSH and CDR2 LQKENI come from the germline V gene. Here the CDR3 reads CASSPRDGKETQYF. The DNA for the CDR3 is TGTGCCAGCTCACCTCGGGACGGAAAAGAGACCCAGTACTTC.

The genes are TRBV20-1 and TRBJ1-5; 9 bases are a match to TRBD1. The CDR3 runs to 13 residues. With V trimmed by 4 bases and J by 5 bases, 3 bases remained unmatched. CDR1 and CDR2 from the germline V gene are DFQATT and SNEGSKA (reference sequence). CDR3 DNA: TGCAGTGCTAACAGGGGGCCAGATCAGCCCCAGCATTTT. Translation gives CSANRGPDQPQHF.

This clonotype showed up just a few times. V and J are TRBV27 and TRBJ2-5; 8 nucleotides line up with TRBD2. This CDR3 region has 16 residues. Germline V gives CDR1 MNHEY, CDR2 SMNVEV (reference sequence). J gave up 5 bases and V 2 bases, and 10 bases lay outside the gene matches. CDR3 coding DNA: TGTGCCAGCAGTTTAGTAGGAAGCGGGAGTGGGGAGACCCAGTACTTC. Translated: CASSLVGSGSGETQYF.

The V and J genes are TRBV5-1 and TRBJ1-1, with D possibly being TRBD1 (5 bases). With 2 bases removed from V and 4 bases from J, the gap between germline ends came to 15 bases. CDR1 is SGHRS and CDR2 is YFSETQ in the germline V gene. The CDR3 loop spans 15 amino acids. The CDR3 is CASSFSGIGGTEAFF. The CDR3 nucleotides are TGCGCCAGCAGCTTTTCAGGGATTGGTGGCACTGAAGCTTTCTTT.

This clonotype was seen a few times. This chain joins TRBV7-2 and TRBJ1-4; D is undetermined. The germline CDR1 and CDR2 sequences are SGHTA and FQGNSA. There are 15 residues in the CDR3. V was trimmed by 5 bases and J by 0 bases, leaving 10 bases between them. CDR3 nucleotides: TGTGCCAGCAGCCCCTACAGTGCAACTAATGAAAAACTGTTTTTT. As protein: CASSPYSATNEKLFF.

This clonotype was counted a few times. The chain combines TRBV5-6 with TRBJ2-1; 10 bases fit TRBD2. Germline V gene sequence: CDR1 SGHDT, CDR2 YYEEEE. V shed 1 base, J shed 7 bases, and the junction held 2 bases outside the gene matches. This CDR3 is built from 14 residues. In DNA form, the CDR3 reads TGTGCCAGCAGCTTGCCTAGCGGGAGAAATGAGCAGTTCTTC. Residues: CASSLPSGRNEQFF.

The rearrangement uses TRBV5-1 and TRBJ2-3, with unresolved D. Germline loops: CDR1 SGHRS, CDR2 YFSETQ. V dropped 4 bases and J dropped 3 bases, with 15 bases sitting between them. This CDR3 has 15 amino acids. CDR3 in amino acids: CASSPGSFGTDTQYF. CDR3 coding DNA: TGCGCCAGCAGCCCCGGGTCTTTCGGGACAGATACGCAGTATTTT.